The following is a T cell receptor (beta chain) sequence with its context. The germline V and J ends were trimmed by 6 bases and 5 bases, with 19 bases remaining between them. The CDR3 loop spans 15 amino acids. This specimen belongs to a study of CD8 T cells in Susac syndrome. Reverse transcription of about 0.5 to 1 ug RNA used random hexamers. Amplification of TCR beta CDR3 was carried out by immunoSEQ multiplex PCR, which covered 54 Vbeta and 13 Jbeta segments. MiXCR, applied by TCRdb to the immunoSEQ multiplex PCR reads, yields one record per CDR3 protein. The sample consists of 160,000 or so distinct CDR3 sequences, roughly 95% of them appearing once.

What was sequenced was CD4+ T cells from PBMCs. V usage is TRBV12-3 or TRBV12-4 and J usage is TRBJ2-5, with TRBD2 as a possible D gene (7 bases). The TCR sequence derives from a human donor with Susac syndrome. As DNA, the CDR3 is TGTGCCAGCAGCCTTGCGGGGGCGGGTAGGGAGACCCAGTACTTC. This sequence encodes CASSLAGAGRETQYF.